The source of this TCR beta chain is a study of cytomegalovirus exposure and HLA in healthy donors. About this clone: What it recognizes is unknown.

The CDR3 contains 14 residues. General study points: The study found most TCR sequences rare, yet found some public TCRs in many donors.

The method was immunoSEQ multiplex PCR; TCRdb's version includes in-frame clones alone and lacks a portion of them. The table records 95,000 to 150,000 clones, around 85% of them present only once. The genes are TRBV12-2 and TRBJ2-7; the table names TRBD1, a call not compared with the DNA. TRBV12-2 corresponds to a pseudogene. The clonotype was recovered from a young woman in good health and CMV-seronegative. Source material: PBMCs. The CDR3 DNA reads TGTGCAAGTCGCTCTAGAACACGACAGGGGCTCGGTGGATTC. Translating gives CASRSRTRQGLGGF.